One sample yielded the 21 T cell receptor beta chains listed below, sequenced in a study of cytomegalovirus exposure and HLA in healthy donors. Vbeta (60) and Jbeta (13) primers were used in the PCR. The repertoire was sequenced with immunoSEQ multiplex PCR; TCRdb's copy has only in-frame clones and lacks some. The listing contains around 26,000 clones. Material for sequencing was PBMCs. The receptor source for this set is a male donor in good health and CMV-seropositive.

The gene calls are TRBV19 and TRBJ2-7; the match to TRBD1 covers 7 bases. With 5 bases clipped from V and 2 bases from J, the junction kept 12 bases outside the gene matches. The length of the CDR3 is 16 residues. Per the germline V gene, CDR1 is LNHDA and CDR2 is SQIVND (reference sequence). CDR3 in DNA: TGTGCCAGTAGTTCCTCCCTGGACAGGTTTACCTACGAGCAGTACTTC. This codes for CASSSSLDRFTYEQYF.

The rearrangement uses TRBV5-1 and TRBJ1-1; D possibly corresponds to TRBD1 (5 bases). CDR3 length: 11 residues. Germline values: CDR1 SGHRS, CDR2 YFSETQ. Trimming took off 6 bases at V and 3 bases at J, with 6 bases between the two ends. The CDR3 DNA reads TGCGCCAGCAAACAGGACACTGAAGCTTTCTTT. Encoded protein: CASKQDTEAFF.

This chain links TRBV5-1 with TRBJ2-2, with D possibly being TRBD1 (6 bases). Germline V lookup: CDR1 SGHRS, CDR2 YFSETQ. V was clipped by 8 bases and J by 1 base, with 21 bases between them. The length of the CDR3 is 17 residues. The CDR3 region is CASSLWGRPVNTGELFF. For the CDR3, the DNA is TGCGCCAGTTCGCTATGGGGGCGGCCGGTGAACACCGGGGAGCTGTTTTTT.

CDR3: CASGPSGDATDTQYF. Written as DNA, the CDR3 is TGTGCCAGCGGCCCTAGCGGGGATGCCACAGATACGCAGTATTTT. The J gene is TRBJ2-3, the V gene TRBV28, with 9 bases that match TRBD2. This CDR3 comprises 15 residues. V gave up 8 bases and J gave up 2 bases; unmatched junction bases: 8. The germline V gene encodes CDR1 MDHEN and CDR2 SYDVKM.

The V call is TRBV5-1, the J call TRBJ2-5, with unresolved D. Germline V lookup: CDR1 SGHRS, CDR2 YFSETQ. V shed 0 bases and J shed 3 bases, with 6 bases lying between them. CDR3 size: 13 residues. In nucleotides, the CDR3 is TGCGCCAGCAGCTTGGCTCGGGAAGAGACCCAGTACTTC. Translation gives CASSLAREETQYF.

The chain is built from TRBV18 and TRBJ2-5, with D possibly matching TRBD2 (6 bases). V lost 6 bases to trimming and J lost 7 bases, with 21 bases between them. From germline, CDR1 is KGHSH and CDR2 LQKENI. The CDR3 has 15 residues. The CDR3 DNA reads as TGTGCCAGCTCCTATGAGACTAGTGGGGTTGCGACCCAGTACTTC. Its translation: CASSYETSGVATQYF.

The V gene is TRBV2, the J gene TRBJ1-1, with 11 nucleotides matching TRBD1. With 5 bases clipped from V and 3 bases from J, the junction kept 2 bases outside the gene matches. In germline, CDR1 is SNHLY, CDR2 FYNNEI. The CDR3 runs 14 residues. CDR3 nucleotides: TGTGCCAGCAGTACGGGACAGGGGGACACTGAAGCTTTCTTT. Encoded protein: CASSTGQGDTEAFF. Drawing the rest from reference TRBV2 and TRBJ1-1, the complete variable domain is EPEVTQTPSHQVTQMGQEVILRCVPISNHLYFYWYRQILGQKVEFLVSFYNNEISEKSEIFDDQFSVERPDGSNFTLKIRSTKLEDSAMYFCASSTGQGDTEAFFGQGTRLTVV.

The CDR3 DNA reads as TGTGCCTGGAATAAAATCTCCCAAGAGACCCAGTACTTC. It yields the protein CAWNKISQETQYF. The rearrangement links TRBV30 to TRBJ2-5; D gene unclear. The CDR3 covers 13 residues. The V end was cut by 4 bases, the J end by 1 base, with 10 bases between. Germline-derived CDR1 and CDR2 are GTSNPN and SVGIG (reference sequence).

The genes are TRBV5-1 and TRBJ1-1, with 8 bases matching TRBD1. Germline-derived CDR1 and CDR2 are SGHRS and YFSETQ. The trim removed 2 bases at V and 0 bases at J, leaving 6 bases unmatched. The CDR3 length is 16 residues. In DNA, the CDR3 is TGCGCCAGCAGCTTAAAGACAGGGGCCATGAACACTGAAGCTTTCTTT. Its protein is CASSLKTGAMNTEAFF.

The gene calls are TRBV4-2 and TRBJ2-3, with TRBD2 identical over 10 bases. The germline CDR1 and CDR2 sequences are LGHNA and YNFKEQ. The CDR3 is 17 residues long. V was pared by 0 bases and J by 4 bases, with 7 bases of the junction left unmatched. The DNA for the CDR3 is TGTGCCAGCAGCCAAGAACGGAGCGGGGGGGCCGCAGATACGCAGTATTTT. This gives the protein CASSQERSGGAADTQYF.

The chain couples TRBV5-4 to TRBJ2-7, with 13 positions matching TRBD2. The CDR3 spans 17 residues. The germline V gene encodes CDR1 SGHNT and CDR2 YYREEE (reference sequence). The V gene end was trimmed by 2 bases and the J gene end by 0 bases; junction bases not matched to a gene: 5. This CDR3 is CASSFGLAGAFSYEQYF. For the CDR3, the DNA is TGTGCCAGCAGCTTCGGACTAGCGGGGGCCTTCTCCTACGAGCAGTACTTC.

The chain links TRBV6-5 to TRBJ2-7; 7 bases line up with TRBD1. Germline values: CDR1 MNHEY, CDR2 SVGAGI. Trimming at V came to 0 bases and at J to 1 base, leaving 3 bases not matched to a gene. The length of the CDR3 is 15 residues. In DNA, the CDR3 is TGTGCCAGCAGTTACTCCGGACAGGCTTCCTACGAGCAGTACTTC. Translating gives CASSYSGQASYEQYF.

The gene calls are TRBV7-3 and TRBJ1-5; TRBD1 matches at 7 bases. The CDR3 spans 21 residues. V gave up 1 base and J gave up 5 bases; unmatched junction bases: 23. CDR1 is SGHTA and CDR2 is FQGTGA in the germline V gene. In nucleotides, the CDR3 is TGTGCCAGCAGCTTAAGGCGGAAATTGGCTAGGCCGACAGGGATCGATCAGCCCCAGCATTTT. The encoded protein is CASSLRRKLARPTGIDQPQHF. Full variable domain (outside the CDR3, taken from reference TRBV7-3 and TRBJ1-5): GAGVSQTPSNKVTEKGKYVELRCDPISGHTALYWYRQSLGQGPEFLIYFQGTGAADDSGLPNDRFFAVRPEGSVSTLKIQRTERGDSAVYLCASSLRRKLARPTGIDQPQHFGDGTRLSIL.

The rearrangement joins TRBV2 to TRBJ1-5, with 10 bases identical to TRBD1. The CDR3 consists of 15 residues. Trimming at V came to 1 base and at J to 5 bases, leaving 2 bases not matched to a gene. The V gene's germline CDR1 is SNHLY and CDR2 FYNNEI. The CDR3 nucleotides are TGTGCCAGCAGTGAAGGGACAGGGGGATATCAGCCCCAGCATTTT. As protein: CASSEGTGGYQPQHF.

The chain has TRBV9 and TRBJ2-5, with TRBD2 matching over 8 bases. The germline gives CDR1 SGDLS, CDR2 YYNGEE. Trimming cost V 4 bases and J 5 bases; bases outside gene matches: 7. The CDR3 sequence is 14 residues long. DNA for the CDR3: TGTGCCAGCAGCCAAGGGGCTAGCGGGGAGACCCAGTACTTC. It is translated as CASSQGASGETQYF.

The CDR3 is CASSPTGSSYEQYF. DNA of the CDR3: TGCGCCAGCAGCCCCACCGGGAGCTCCTACGAGCAGTACTTC. J is TRBJ2-7 and V is TRBV5-1, with D possibly TRBD2 on 6 matching bases. The CDR3 is 14 amino acids. Trimming stripped 4 bases from V and 0 bases from J, with 11 bases between. Germline V gene sequence: CDR1 SGHRS, CDR2 YFSETQ.

V is TRBV6-6 and J is TRBJ2-7, with a possible D match to TRBD2 (5 bases). The CDR3 has 14 amino acids. The V end was cut by 6 bases, the J end by 0 bases, with 12 bases between. Germline lookup yields CDR1 MNHNY and CDR2 SVGAGI (reference sequence). This CDR3 is CASRSFGSSYEQYF. The CDR3 DNA reads as TGTGCCAGCAGGTCATTTGGGAGCTCCTACGAGCAGTACTTC.

The CDR3 spells CASSLSGYAYEQYF. CDR3 sequence (DNA): TGTGCCAGCAGCCTTAGCGGATACGCCTACGAGCAGTACTTC. This rearrangement joins TRBV14 to TRBJ2-7, with TRBD2 as a possible D gene (6 bases). Germline lookup yields CDR1 SGHDN and CDR2 FVKESK. The CDR3 has 14 amino acids. Trimming left V 4 bases short and J 2 bases short, with 12 bases between.

This rearrangement joins TRBV5-6 to TRBJ1-1; D perhaps matches TRBD1 (5 bases). V gave up 4 bases and J gave up 2 bases, with 12 bases separating them. The germline gives CDR1 SGHDT, CDR2 YYEEEE. This CDR3 has 14 amino acids. The CDR3 bases are TGTGCCAGCAGCCCCGGGTGGGGCAACACTGAAGCTTTCTTT. The encoded protein is CASSPGWGNTEAFF.

This chain links TRBV7-2 with TRBJ2-7; D is undetermined. The CDR3 is 12 amino acids. From germline, CDR1 is SGHTA and CDR2 FQGNSA. Trimming pared 3 bases from V and 3 bases from J, leaving 6 bases between. CDR3 coding DNA: TGTGCCAGCAGCTTCTACGACTACGAGCAGTACTTC. Translating it yields CASSFYDYEQYF.

The CDR3 sequence is CAVSRQGDTYNEQFF. The CDR3 bases are TGTGCCGTATCACGGCAGGGGGATACTTACAATGAGCAGTTCTTC. The chain has TRBV10-3 and TRBJ2-1, with TRBD1 matching over 7 bases. Germline CDR1 ENHRY, CDR2 SYGVKD. This CDR3 region has 15 residues. Losses at the gene ends were 11 bases for V and 4 bases for J; bases not matched to a gene: 14.